Listed below are T cell receptor beta chains from one sample, sequenced in a study of T cell responses to AZD1222 COVID-19 vaccine. Here immunoSEQ multiplex PCR was the method, and the copy in TCRdb shows in-frame clones only, minus some. The data contain about 120,000 clones, around nine tenths of them seen just once; the ten biggest clones take up under 3.5%. The sequenced sample was peripheral blood, obtained on day 0 of AZD1222 vaccination. All receptors come from an adult in good health. The CDR3 runs from the conserved cysteine through the conserved F or W. A D gene is named only where the DNA matches it firmly.

V: TRBV9; J: TRBJ2-5; D: .; DNA: TGTGCCAGCAGCGTAGGTTTGGACATCCAAGAGACCCAGTACTTC; CDR3: CASSVGLDIQETQYF
V: TRBV7-6; J: TRBJ2-2; D: TRBD2; DNA: TGTGCCAGCAGCCCCCTCACTAGCGGGGGAAACACCGGGGAGCTGTTTTTT; CDR3: CASSPLTSGGNTGELFF
V: TRBV7-6; J: TRBJ1-6; D: .; DNA: TGTGCCAGCAGCTTAGGGGGATTAGGGTCACCCCTCCACTTT; CDR3: CASSLGGLGSPLHF
V: TRBV4-2; J: TRBJ2-5; D: TRBD1; DNA: TGTGCCAGCAGCCAAGAGTGGACAGGACAAGAGACCCAGTACTTC; CDR3: CASSQEWTGQETQYF
V: TRBV5-1; J: TRBJ1-1; D: .; DNA: TGCGCCAGCAGCTTGGTTCGACCGACGAACACTGAAGCTTTCTTT; CDR3: CASSLVRPTNTEAFF
V: TRBV3-1/TRBV3-2; J: TRBJ2-7; D: TRBD2; DNA: TGTGCCAGCAGCTACGGACTAGCGGTCTCCTACGAGCAGTACTTC; CDR3: CASSYGLAVSYEQYF
V: TRBV6-5; J: TRBJ2-2; D: .; DNA: TGTGCCAGCCTCGATCTCCTTGTTACCGGGGAGCTGTTTTTT; CDR3: CASLDLLVTGELFF
V: TRBV7-8; J: TRBJ2-7; D: .; DNA: TGTGCCAGCAGCTTCTACGGTGGACAGAGAATCTACGAGCAGTACTTC; CDR3: CASSFYGGQRIYEQYF
V: TRBV7-9; J: TRBJ2-6; D: .; DNA: TGTGCCAGCAGTAACTTACCCTCTGGGGCCAACGTCCTGACTTTC; CDR3: CASSNLPSGANVLTF
V: TRBV6-5; J: TRBJ1-1; D: .; DNA: TGTGCCAGCAGTAAGACAGGCGGAAACACTGAAGCTTTCTTT; CDR3: CASSKTGGNTEAFF
V: TRBV4-2; J: TRBJ2-1; D: .; DNA: TGTGCCAGCAGCCCACTAGAAACGAAGCACAATGAGCAGTTCTTC; CDR3: CASSPLETKHNEQFF
V: TRBV6-2/TRBV6-3; J: TRBJ1-2; D: TRBD1; DNA: TGTGCCAGCAGTCTACAGGGGGCGCGCGTTTCCTATGGCTACACCTTC; CDR3: CASSLQGARVSYGYTF
V: TRBV4-1; J: TRBJ2-1; D: .; DNA: TGCGCCAGCAGCCCCGGGAACTACAATGAGCAGTTCTTC; CDR3: CASSPGNYNEQFF
V: TRBV4-3; J: TRBJ2-1; D: .; DNA: TGCGCCAGCAGCCAAGAGGGGGCGAAGGATGAGCAGTTCTTC; CDR3: CASSQEGAKDEQFF
V: TRBV29-1; J: TRBJ1-2; D: .; DNA: TGCAGCGTTGCCCCAGACCAATACCCCGTCTATGGCTACACCTTC; CDR3: CSVAPDQYPVYGYTF
V: TRBV19; J: TRBJ1-5; D: .; DNA: TGTGCCAGTAGTACGACAGGAATTAGCAATCAGCCCCAGCATTTT; CDR3: CASSTTGISNQPQHF
V: TRBV9; J: TRBJ1-2; D: TRBD1; DNA: TGTGCCAGCAGCGCCGGGACAGTGGGTGCTAACTATGGCTACACCTTC; CDR3: CASSAGTVGANYGYTF
V: TRBV15; J: TRBJ2-7; D: TRBD2; DNA: TGTGCCACCAGCAGAGAAATCGGCGGGAGGGCCAAATACGAGCAGTACTTC; CDR3: CATSREIGGRAKYEQYF